The rows below give T cell receptor beta chains drawn from one sample of a study of cytomegalovirus exposure and HLA in healthy donors. Assay: immunoSEQ multiplex PCR; the TCRdb copy retains only in-frame clones and omits some. This sample carries 130,000 to 150,000 clones, 80% of them seen once, and the ten largest clones take approximately 4.1%. The sequenced sample consisted of PBMCs. Receptor source: a man between 40 and 49 years old in good health and CMV-seronegative. The CDR3 runs from the conserved cysteine through the conserved F or W. A D gene is named only where the DNA matches it firmly. Some rows mark clone size as missing; the rest say once, few, many or name a class of expanded clone.

V gene	J gene	D gene	clone size	CDR3 DNA	CDR3 protein
TRBV7-2	TRBJ2-7	NA	NA	TGTGCCAGCAGCTTACCGGGTGAGCAGTACTTC	CASSLPGEQYF
TRBV21-1	TRBJ2-2	NA	NA	TGTGCCAGCAGCCACGGACAGGGGCGGGGGGAGCTGTTTTTT	CASSHGQGRGELFF
TRBV23-1	TRBJ1-1	NA	NA	TGCGCCAGCAGTCAGTCGGGGAGGGACTGGACTGAAGCTTTCTTT	CASSQSGRDWTEAFF
TRBV5-6	TRBJ1-2	NA	few	TGTGCCAGCAGCGGGGCTGGGGCTAACTATGGCTACACCTTC	CASSGAGANYGYTF
TRBV7-2	TRBJ1-3	TRBD1	NA	TGTGCCAGCACCGACAGGGGGCCTACTGGAAACACCATATATTTT	CASTDRGPTGNTIYF
TRBV14	TRBJ1-2	NA	NA	TGTGCCAGCAGCCAACAGCCAGGGCCAGGGATCGGCTACACCTTC	CASSQQPGPGIGYTF
TRBV9	TRBJ2-7	NA	NA	TGTGCCAGCAGCCCGTCGGTCGCTGACTACGAGCAGTACTTC	CASSPSVADYEQYF
TRBV5-1	TRBJ1-5	NA	NA	TGCGCCAGCAGCTTGGACGGGGGGGATCAGCCCCAGCATTTT	CASSLDGGDQPQHF
TRBV5-6	TRBJ1-1	TRBD1	few	TGTGCCAGCAGCCGGGGGACAGCATTGTTCCCTGAAGCTTTCTTT	CASSRGTALFPEAFF
TRBV2	TRBJ2-4	TRBD2	NA	TGTGCCAGCAGTGAAGGGAGCGGGGCCTACTTC	CASSEGSGAYF
TRBV10-1	TRBJ2-3	TRBD2	NA	TGCGCCAGCAGCCGAGACCTAGCGGGGGGGCTAGCAGATACGCAGTATTTT	CASSRDLAGGLADTQYF
TRBV6-6	TRBJ2-7	NA	NA	TGTGCCAGCGCGAGCAACGAGCAGTACTTC	CASASNEQYF
TRBV12-5	TRBJ1-1	NA	NA	TGTGCTAGTGCGCAGGTGGACACTGAAGCTTTCTTT	CASAQVDTEAFF
TRBV11-2	TRBJ1-1	NA	once	TGTGCCAGCAGCTTAGATCCGGGTTTCGGTGAAGCTTTCTTT	CASSLDPGFGEAFF
TRBV11-2	TRBJ2-1	NA	NA	TGTGCCAGCAGCTTAGACAGGAACAATGAGCAGTTCTTC	CASSLDRNNEQFF
TRBV4-3	TRBJ1-5	NA	few	TGCGCCAGCAGCCAAGATTTTTCAAATAGCAATCAGCCCCAGCATTTT	CASSQDFSNSNQPQHF
TRBV28	TRBJ1-5	NA	NA	TGTGCCAGCAGTTCGAGGTACAATCAGCCCCAGCATTTT	CASSSRYNQPQHF
TRBV6-1	TRBJ1-6	TRBD1	NA	TGTGCCAGCAGTGAAGTCCCCACAGGGGGCTTCGGTAATTCACCCCTCCACTTT	CASSEVPTGGFGNSPLHF
TRBV5-1	TRBJ1-5	TRBD1	NA	TGCGCCAGCAGCCGTCTCCGGGACAGGGGGAATAGGGGCAATCAGCCCCAGCATTTT	CASSRLRDRGNRGNQPQHF
TRBV5-1	TRBJ2-1	NA	NA	TGCGCCAGCAGCTTGGGTGGCCGTTACAATGAGCAGTTCTTC	CASSLGGRYNEQFF
TRBV27	TRBJ1-4	NA	NA	TGTGCCAGCAGTTTAGTAGGGGCTGCAACTAATGAAAAACTGTTTTTT	CASSLVGAATNEKLFF
TRBV10-1	TRBJ2-5	TRBD2	NA	TGCGCCAGCAGTGTTGGACTAGCGGGAGAGCAGTACTTC	CASSVGLAGEQYF
TRBV6-1	TRBJ1-2	TRBD1	NA	TGTGCCGGAAAACAGGGGGCTGGGGGTGGCTACACCTTC	CAGKQGAGGGYTF
TRBV9	TRBJ2-5	TRBD1	NA	TGTGCCAGCAGCCCAGGACAGGGACACCAAGAGACCCAGTACTTC	CASSPGQGHQETQYF
TRBV5-8	TRBJ2-5	TRBD2	NA	TGTGCCAGCAGCTTGGGCGGGGGGGCCGGAGAGACCCAGTACTTC	CASSLGGGAGETQYF
TRBV6-5	TRBJ1-2	NA	NA	TGTGCCAGCAGTACGACAGCCTATGGCTACACCTTC	CASSTTAYGYTF
TRBV11-2	TRBJ2-5	TRBD2	NA	TGTGCCAGCAGCTTAGACGGGGGGGCCAGACGAGAGACCCAGTACTTC	CASSLDGGARRETQYF